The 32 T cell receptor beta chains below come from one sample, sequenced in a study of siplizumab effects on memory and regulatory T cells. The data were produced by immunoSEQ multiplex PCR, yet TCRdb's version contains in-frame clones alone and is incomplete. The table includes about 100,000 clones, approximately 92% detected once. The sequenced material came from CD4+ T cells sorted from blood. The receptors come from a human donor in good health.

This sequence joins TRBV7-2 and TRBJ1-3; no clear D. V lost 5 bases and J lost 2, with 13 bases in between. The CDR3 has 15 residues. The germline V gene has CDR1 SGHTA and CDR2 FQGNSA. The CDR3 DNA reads TGTGCCAGCAGCCCAACTTGGGGTCCTGGAAACACCATATATTTT. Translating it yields CASSPTWGPGNTIYF.

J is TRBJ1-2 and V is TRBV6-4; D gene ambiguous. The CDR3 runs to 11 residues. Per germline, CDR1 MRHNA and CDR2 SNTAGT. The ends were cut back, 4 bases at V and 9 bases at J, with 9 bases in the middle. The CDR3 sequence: CASSVLYRYTF. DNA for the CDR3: TGTGCCAGCAGTGTATTATACCGCTACACCTTC.

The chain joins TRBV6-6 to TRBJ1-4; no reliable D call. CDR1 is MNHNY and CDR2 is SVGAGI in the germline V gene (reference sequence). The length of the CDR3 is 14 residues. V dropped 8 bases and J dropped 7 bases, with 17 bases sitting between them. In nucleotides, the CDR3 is TGTGCCAGCTGCCCGGGATTTTCGGGTGAAAAACTGTTTTTT. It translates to CASCPGFSGEKLFF.

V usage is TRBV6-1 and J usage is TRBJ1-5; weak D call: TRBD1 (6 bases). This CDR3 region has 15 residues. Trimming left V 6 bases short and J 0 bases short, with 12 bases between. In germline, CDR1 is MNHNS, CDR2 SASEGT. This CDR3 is CASSEGVISNQPQHF. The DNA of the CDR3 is TGTGCCAGCAGCGAGGGGGTCATTAGCAATCAGCCCCAGCATTTT.

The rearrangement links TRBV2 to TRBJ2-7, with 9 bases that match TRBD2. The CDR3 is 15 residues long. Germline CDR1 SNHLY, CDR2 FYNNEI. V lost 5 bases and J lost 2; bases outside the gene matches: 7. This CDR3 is CASSPGGGGAYEQYF. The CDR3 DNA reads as TGTGCCAGCAGTCCCGGTGGCGGGGGGGCCTACGAGCAGTACTTC.

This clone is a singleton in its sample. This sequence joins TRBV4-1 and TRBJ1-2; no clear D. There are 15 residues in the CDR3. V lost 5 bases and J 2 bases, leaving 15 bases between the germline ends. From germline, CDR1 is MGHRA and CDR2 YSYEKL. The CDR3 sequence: CASSDQAHLNYGYTF. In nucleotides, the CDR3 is TGCGCCAGCAGCGACCAGGCCCATCTCAACTATGGCTACACCTTC.

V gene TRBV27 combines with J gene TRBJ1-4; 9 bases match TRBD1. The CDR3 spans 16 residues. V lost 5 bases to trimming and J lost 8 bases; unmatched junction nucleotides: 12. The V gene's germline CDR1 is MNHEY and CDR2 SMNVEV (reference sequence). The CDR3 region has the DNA TGTGCCAGCAGTACCCGCTCGACAGGGGGTGACGAAAAACTGTTTTTT. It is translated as CASSTRSTGGDEKLFF.

The CDR3: CASRSPGIGYGYTF. In nucleotides, the CDR3 is TGTGCCAGCAGGAGTCCGGGAATAGGATACGGCTACACCTTC. J is TRBJ1-2 and V is TRBV6-5; D ambiguous. Germline loops: CDR1 MNHEY, CDR2 SVGAGI. The CDR3 is 14 amino acids. V lost 6 bases and J 8 bases, leaving 19 bases between the germline ends.

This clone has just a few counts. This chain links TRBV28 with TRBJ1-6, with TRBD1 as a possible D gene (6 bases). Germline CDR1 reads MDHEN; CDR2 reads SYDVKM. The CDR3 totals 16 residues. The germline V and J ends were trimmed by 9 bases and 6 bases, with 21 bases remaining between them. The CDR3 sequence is CASRKGGGHPNSPLHF. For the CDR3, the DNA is TGTGCCAGTCGAAAAGGAGGGGGACACCCTAATTCACCCCTCCACTTT. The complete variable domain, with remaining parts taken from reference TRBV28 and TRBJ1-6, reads DVKVTQSSRYLVKRTGEKVFLECVQDMDHENMFWYRQDPGLGLRLIYFSYDVKMKEKGDIPEGYSVSREKKERFSLILESASTNQTSMYLCASRKGGGHPNSPLHFGNGTRLTVT.

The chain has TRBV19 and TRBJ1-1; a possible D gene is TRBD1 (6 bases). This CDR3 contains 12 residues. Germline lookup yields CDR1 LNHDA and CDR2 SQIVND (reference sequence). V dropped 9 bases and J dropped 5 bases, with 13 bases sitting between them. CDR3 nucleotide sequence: TGTGCCAGCAGTGACAGGAGGACTGAAGCTTTCTTT. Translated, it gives CASSDRRTEAFF.

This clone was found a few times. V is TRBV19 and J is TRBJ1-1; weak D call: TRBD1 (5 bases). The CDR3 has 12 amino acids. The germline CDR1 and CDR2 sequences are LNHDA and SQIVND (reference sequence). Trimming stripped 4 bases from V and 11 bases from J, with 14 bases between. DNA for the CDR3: TGTGCCAGTAGTAACTTCGGGGGTCTGGCTTTCTTT. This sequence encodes CASSNFGGLAFF.

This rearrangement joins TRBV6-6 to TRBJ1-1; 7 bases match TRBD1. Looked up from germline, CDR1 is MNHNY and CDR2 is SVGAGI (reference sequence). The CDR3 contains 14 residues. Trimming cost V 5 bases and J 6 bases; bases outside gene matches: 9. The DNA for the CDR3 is TGTGCCAGCAGTCGAGACAGGGCAAACGCTGAAGCTTTCTTT. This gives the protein CASSRDRANAEAFF.

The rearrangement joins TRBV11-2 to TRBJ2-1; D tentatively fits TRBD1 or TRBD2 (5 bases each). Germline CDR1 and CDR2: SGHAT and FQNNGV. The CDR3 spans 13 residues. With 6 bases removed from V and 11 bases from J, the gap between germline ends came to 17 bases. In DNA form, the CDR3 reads TGTGCCAGCAGACCCTTGGGACCGGACAAGCAGTTCTTC. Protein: CASRPLGPDKQFF.

CDR3 residues: CAWSRTTDTQYF. For the CDR3, the DNA is TGTGCCTGGAGTAGAACCACAGATACGCAGTATTTT. V is TRBV30 and J is TRBJ2-3; D unclear. The CDR3 is 12 amino acids. The ends were cut back, 2 bases at V and 2 bases at J, with 5 bases in the middle. Germline V lookup: CDR1 GTSNPN, CDR2 SVGIG (reference sequence).

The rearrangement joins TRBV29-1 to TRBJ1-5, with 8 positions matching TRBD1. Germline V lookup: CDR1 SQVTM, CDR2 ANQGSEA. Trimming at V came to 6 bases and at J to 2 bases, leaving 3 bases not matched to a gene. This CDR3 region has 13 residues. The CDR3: CSVKQGGNQPQHF. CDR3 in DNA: TGCAGCGTGAAACAGGGGGGCAATCAGCCCCAGCATTTT. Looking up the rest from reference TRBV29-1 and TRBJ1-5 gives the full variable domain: SAVISQKPSRDICQRGTSLTIQCQVDSQVTMMFWYRQQPGQSLTLIATANQGSEATYESGFVIDKFPISRPNLTFSTLTVSNMSPEDSSIYLCSVKQGGNQPQHFGDGTRLSIL.

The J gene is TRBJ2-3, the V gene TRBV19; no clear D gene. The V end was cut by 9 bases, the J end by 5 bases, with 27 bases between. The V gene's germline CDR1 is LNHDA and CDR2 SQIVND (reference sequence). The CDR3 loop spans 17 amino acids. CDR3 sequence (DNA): TGTGCCAGCACGCAAAAATCCGCCGGCGGTAGAAGAGATACGCAGTATTTT. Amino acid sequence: CASTQKSAGGRRDTQYF. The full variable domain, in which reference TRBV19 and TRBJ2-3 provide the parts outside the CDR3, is DGGITQSPKYLFRKEGQNVTLSCEQNLNHDAMYWYRQDPGQGLRLIYYSQIVNDFQKGDIAEGYSVSREKKESFPLTVTSAQKNPTAFYLCASTQKSAGGRRDTQYFGPGTRLTVL.

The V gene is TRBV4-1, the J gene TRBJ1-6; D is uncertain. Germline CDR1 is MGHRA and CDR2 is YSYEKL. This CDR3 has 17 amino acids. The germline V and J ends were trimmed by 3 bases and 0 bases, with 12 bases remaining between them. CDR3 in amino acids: CASSQGQASSYNSPLHF. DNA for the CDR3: TGCGCCAGCAGCCAGGGCCAAGCGAGCTCCTATAATTCACCCCTCCACTTT.

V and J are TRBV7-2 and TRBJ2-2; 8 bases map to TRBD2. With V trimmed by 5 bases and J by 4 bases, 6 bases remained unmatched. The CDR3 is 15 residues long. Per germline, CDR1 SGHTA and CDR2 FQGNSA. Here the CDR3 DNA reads TGTGCCAGCAGCCCGCGGGGGGTGGTCACCGGGGAGCTGTTTTTT. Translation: CASSPRGVVTGELFF.

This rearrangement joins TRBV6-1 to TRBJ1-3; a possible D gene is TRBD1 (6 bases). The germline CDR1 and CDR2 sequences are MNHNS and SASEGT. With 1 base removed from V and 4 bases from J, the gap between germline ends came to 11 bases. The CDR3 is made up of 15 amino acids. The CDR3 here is CASSEGQGWGNTIYF. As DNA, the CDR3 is TGTGCCAGCAGTGAAGGGCAGGGGTGGGGAAACACCATATATTTT.

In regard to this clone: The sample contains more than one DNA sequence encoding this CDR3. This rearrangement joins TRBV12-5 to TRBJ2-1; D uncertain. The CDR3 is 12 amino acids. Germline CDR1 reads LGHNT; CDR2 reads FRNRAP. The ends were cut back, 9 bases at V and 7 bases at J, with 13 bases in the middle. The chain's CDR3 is CASAMTGNEQFF. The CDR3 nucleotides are TGTGCTAGCGCAATGACTGGTAATGAGCAGTTCTTC.

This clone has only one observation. As DNA, the CDR3 is TGTGCCAGCAGCATGAGACAGGGGGCCGGGGAGCTGTTTTTT. Translated, it gives CASSMRQGAGELFF. This chain uses TRBV7-3 with TRBJ2-2, with 9 positions matching TRBD1. The CDR3 covers 14 residues. Germline lookup yields CDR1 SGHTA and CDR2 FQGTGA. V lost 5 bases and J lost 6; bases outside the gene matches: 4.

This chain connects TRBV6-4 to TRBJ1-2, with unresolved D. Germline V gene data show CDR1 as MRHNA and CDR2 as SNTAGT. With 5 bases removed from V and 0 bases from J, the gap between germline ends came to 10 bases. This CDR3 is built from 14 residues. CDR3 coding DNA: TGTGCCAGCAGTAATCGGGAAACTAACTATGGCTACACCTTC. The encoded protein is CASSNRETNYGYTF.

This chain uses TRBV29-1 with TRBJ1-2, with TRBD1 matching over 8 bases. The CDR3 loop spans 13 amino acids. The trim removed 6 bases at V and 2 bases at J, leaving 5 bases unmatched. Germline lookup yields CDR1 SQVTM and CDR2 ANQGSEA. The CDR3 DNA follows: TGCAGCGTGCGAGGACAGGGAAACTATGGCTACACCTTC. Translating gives CSVRGQGNYGYTF.

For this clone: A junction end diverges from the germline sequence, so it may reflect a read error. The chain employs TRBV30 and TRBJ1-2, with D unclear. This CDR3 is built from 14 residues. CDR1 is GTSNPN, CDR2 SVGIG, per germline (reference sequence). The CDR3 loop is CAWSVQIYVDGYAF. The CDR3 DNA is TGTGCCTGGAGTGTACAGATATACGTCGATGGCTACGCCTTC.

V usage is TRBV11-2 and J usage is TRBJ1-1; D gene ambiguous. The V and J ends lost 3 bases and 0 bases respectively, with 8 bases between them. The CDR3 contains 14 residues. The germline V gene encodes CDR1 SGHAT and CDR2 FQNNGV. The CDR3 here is CASSFGRLNTEAFF. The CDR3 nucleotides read TGTGCCAGCAGCTTTGGCAGGCTGAACACTGAAGCTTTCTTT.

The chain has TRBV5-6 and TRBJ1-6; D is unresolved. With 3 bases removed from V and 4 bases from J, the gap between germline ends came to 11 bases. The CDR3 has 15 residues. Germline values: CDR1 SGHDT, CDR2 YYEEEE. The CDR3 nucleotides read TGTGCCAGCAGCTCGGGTAGCCTGTATAATTCACCCCTCCACTTT. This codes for CASSSGSLYNSPLHF.

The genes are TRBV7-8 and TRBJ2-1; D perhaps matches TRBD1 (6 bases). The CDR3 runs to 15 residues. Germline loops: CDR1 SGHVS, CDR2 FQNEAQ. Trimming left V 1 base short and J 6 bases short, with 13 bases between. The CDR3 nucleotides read TGTGCCAGCAGCTTAGGGCAGGGGTTGAGCAATGAGCAGTTCTTC. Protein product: CASSLGQGLSNEQFF.

The CDR3 protein is CASSIPGPTEAFF. The DNA of the CDR3 is TGTGCCAGTAGTATACCGGGTCCCACTGAAGCTTTCTTT. This chain links TRBV19 with TRBJ1-1; D call uncertain. The V and J ends lost 2 bases and 4 bases respectively, with 8 bases between them. The CDR3 length is 13 residues. Germline V gene sequence: CDR1 LNHDA, CDR2 SQIVND (reference sequence).

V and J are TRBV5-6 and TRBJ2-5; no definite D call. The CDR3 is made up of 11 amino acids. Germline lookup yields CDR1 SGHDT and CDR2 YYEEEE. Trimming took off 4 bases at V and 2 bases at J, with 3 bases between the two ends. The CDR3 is CASSLQETQYF. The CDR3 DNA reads TGTGCCAGCAGCCTTCAAGAGACCCAGTACTTC. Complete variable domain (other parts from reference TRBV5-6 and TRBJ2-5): DAGVTQSPTHLIKTRGQQVTLRCSPKSGHDTVSWYQQALGQGPQFIFQYYEEEERQRGNFPDRFSGHQFPNYSSELNVNALLLGDSALYLCASSLQETQYFGPGTRLLVL.

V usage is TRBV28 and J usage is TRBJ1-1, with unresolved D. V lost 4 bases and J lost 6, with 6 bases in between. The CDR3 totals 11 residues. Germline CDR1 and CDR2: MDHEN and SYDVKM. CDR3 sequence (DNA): TGTGCCAGCAGTTCTAGGGCTGAAGCTTTCTTT. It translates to CASSSRAEAFF.

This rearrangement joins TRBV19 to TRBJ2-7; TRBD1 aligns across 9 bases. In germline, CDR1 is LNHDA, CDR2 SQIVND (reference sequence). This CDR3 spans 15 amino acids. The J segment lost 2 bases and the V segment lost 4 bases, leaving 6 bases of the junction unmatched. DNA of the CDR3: TGTGCCAGTAGTACCGGGACAGGGAGTCCCTACGAGCAGTACTTC. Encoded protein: CASSTGTGSPYEQYF.

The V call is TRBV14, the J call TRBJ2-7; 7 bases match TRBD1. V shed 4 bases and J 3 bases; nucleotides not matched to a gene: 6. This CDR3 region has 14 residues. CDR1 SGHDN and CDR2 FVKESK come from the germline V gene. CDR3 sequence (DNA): TGTGCCAGCAGCCTATCGACAGGGATCTACGAGCAGTACTTC. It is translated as CASSLSTGIYEQYF.